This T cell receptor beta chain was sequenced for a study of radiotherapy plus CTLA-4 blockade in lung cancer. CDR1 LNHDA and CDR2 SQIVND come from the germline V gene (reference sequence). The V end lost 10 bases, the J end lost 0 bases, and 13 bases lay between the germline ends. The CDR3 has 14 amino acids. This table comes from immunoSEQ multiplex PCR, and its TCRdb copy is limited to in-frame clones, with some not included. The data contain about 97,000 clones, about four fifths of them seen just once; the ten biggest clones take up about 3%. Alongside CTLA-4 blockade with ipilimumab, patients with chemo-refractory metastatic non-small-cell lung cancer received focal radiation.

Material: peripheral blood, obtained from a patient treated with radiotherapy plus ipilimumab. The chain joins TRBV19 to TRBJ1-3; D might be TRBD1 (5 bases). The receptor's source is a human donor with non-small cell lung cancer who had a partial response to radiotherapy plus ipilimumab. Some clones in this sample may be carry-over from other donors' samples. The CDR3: CATTQGSSGNTIYF. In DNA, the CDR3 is TGTGCCACCACGCAGGGAAGCTCTGGAAACACCATATATTTT.